One sample yielded the 27 T cell receptor beta chains listed below, sequenced in a study of blood T cell repertoires in COVID-19. Measured with immunoSEQ multiplex PCR; TCRdb has only the in-frame clones, and not every one. The sample shows a few hundred thousand clones, around 90% of them seen only once. Sequencing was performed on PBMCs or T cells enriched from blood (not recorded which). The receptors here all came from a man younger than 40 who had recovered from COVID-19.

The V call is TRBV10-2, the J call TRBJ2-5; 9 bases agree with TRBD1. V trimming: 6 bases; J trimming: 4 bases; junction bases outside the gene matches: 6. The germline CDR1 and CDR2 sequences are WSHSY and SAAADI. The CDR3 totals 14 residues. CDR3 bases: TGCGCCAGCAGCGCCGGGACAGGGTCAGAGACCCAGTACTTC. Amino acid sequence: CASSAGTGSETQYF.

This clone has a single count. This rearrangement joins TRBV12-3 or TRBV12-4 to TRBJ1-2; D unresolved. The CDR3 spans 13 residues. Trimming left V 2 bases short and J 7 bases short, with 11 bases between. The CDR3 spells CASSLMAAGGYTF. Here the CDR3 DNA reads TGTGCCAGCAGTTTAATGGCGGCGGGTGGCTACACCTTC.

The chain joins TRBV7-9 to TRBJ2-1, with a weak D call TRBD1 (6 bases). This CDR3 is built from 15 residues. CDR1 and CDR2 (germline): SEHNR, FQNEAQ (reference sequence). V was trimmed by 1 base and J by 0 bases, leaving 7 bases between them. This chain's CDR3 is CASSLVQGSYNEQFF. The CDR3 nucleotides read TGTGCCAGCAGCTTAGTACAGGGCTCCTACAATGAGCAGTTCTTC.

The rearrangement joins TRBV30 to TRBJ2-7; TRBD1 matches at 12 bases. CDR1 is GTSNPN and CDR2 is SVGIG in the germline V gene (reference sequence). With V trimmed by 0 bases and J by 0 bases, 15 bases remained unmatched. CDR3 length equals 20 residues. The CDR3 bases are TGTGCCTGGAGTGTGCGTCGTTGGGACAGGGGGCTCACCTACTCCTACGAGCAGTACTTC. As protein: CAWSVRRWDRGLTYSYEQYF.

The gene calls are TRBV19 and TRBJ2-7; D is perhaps TRBD2 (5 bases). Germline CDR1 and CDR2: LNHDA and SQIVND (reference sequence). The ends were cut back, 0 bases at V and 5 bases at J, with 11 bases in the middle. This CDR3 region has 14 residues. CDR3 in DNA: TGTGCCAGTAGTATAGATAGTTCCGGGAACGAGCAGTACTTC. Protein: CASSIDSSGNEQYF.

V is TRBV29-1 and J is TRBJ2-5; TRBD1 is a possible D gene (6 bases). The CDR3 consists of 14 residues. Germline values: CDR1 SQVTM, CDR2 ANQGSEA. With 6 bases removed from V and 5 bases from J, the gap between germline ends came to 19 bases. The CDR3 region has the DNA TGCAGCGTCGCCGGGACAACCGGCGGGGAGACCCAGTACTTC. It is translated as CSVAGTTGGETQYF.

The rearrangement uses TRBV30 and TRBJ2-4; D gene ambiguous. The CDR3 spans 14 residues. Between the trimmed V and J ends, which lost 2 bases and 0 bases, there was a span of 8 bases. Germline CDR1 reads GTSNPN; CDR2 reads SVGIG (reference sequence). CDR3 bases: TGTGCCTGGAGTTTAGATGTAGCCAAAAACATTCAGTACTTC. Translating gives CAWSLDVAKNIQYF.

V gene TRBV27 combines with J gene TRBJ1-6, with D perhaps TRBD1 (6 bases). Trimming left V 8 bases short and J 9 bases short, with 14 bases between. Looked up from germline, CDR1 is MNHEY and CDR2 is SMNVEV (reference sequence). This CDR3 comprises 13 residues. CDR3: CASGHPGVSPLHF. CDR3 bases: TGTGCCAGCGGGCACCCAGGGGTTTCACCCCTCCACTTT.

The chain joins TRBV28 to TRBJ1-2, with D perhaps matching TRBD1 (6 bases). Germline V lookup: CDR1 MDHEN, CDR2 SYDVKM. Trimming cost V 4 bases and J 3 bases, with 21 bases left between them. The CDR3 spans 17 residues. The CDR3 here is CASSSILTGTGDYGYTF. The CDR3 region has the DNA TGTGCCAGCAGTTCCATACTGACAGGTACCGGGGACTATGGCTACACCTTC.

This clone was recorded only once. The chain employs TRBV24-1 and TRBJ1-4; perhaps TRBD1 as D (5 bases). CDR1 is KGHDR, CDR2 SFDVKD, per germline. CDR3 length: 13 amino acids. Trimming cost V 6 bases and J 9 bases, with 13 bases left between them. CDR3: CATSPRGTKKLFF. The CDR3 DNA reads as TGTGCCACCAGTCCGCGTGGGACTAAAAAACTGTTTTTT.

The chain employs TRBV18 and TRBJ1-6, with D possibly TRBD1 on 5 matching bases. Trimming removed 3 bases at V and 7 bases at J, with 13 bases between. This CDR3 is built from 15 residues. CDR1 and CDR2 (germline): KGHSH, LQKENI. The CDR3 sequence: CASSPPGTRNSPLHF. CDR3 in DNA: TGTGCCAGCTCACCCCCAGGGACTAGGAATTCACCCCTCCACTTT.

The rearrangement joins TRBV18 to TRBJ2-3, with a weak D call TRBD1 (8 bases). The CDR3 consists of 20 residues. Germline V gene sequence: CDR1 KGHSH, CDR2 LQKENI. Trimming took 3 bases from V and 2 from J, leaving 27 bases between them. CDR3 sequence reads: CASSPGTGRTSEGDTDTQYF. In nucleotides, the CDR3 is TGTGCCAGCTCACCTGGGACAGGCCGAACTAGCGAGGGAGACACAGATACGCAGTATTTT.

The chain employs TRBV7-2 and TRBJ1-1, with unresolved D. The germline V and J ends were trimmed by 5 bases and 0 bases, with 10 bases remaining between them. Germline values: CDR1 SGHTA, CDR2 FQGNSA. The CDR3 sequence is 14 residues long. This chain's CDR3 is CASSPTGMNTEAFF. CDR3 bases: TGTGCCAGCAGCCCAACGGGAATGAACACTGAAGCTTTCTTT.

The V and J genes are TRBV19 and TRBJ2-5; 11 bases map to TRBD2. Looked up from germline, CDR1 is LNHDA and CDR2 is SQIVND (reference sequence). The J segment lost 5 bases and the V segment lost 3 bases, leaving 8 bases of the junction unmatched. The CDR3 loop spans 16 amino acids. Here the CDR3 DNA reads TGTGCCAGTAGTATTAGCCTAGCGGGAGGTCTGGAGACCCAGTACTTC. This translates into CASSISLAGGLETQYF.

The rearrangement joins TRBV3-1 (or the pseudogene TRBV3-2) to TRBJ1-6, with D possibly being TRBD1 (6 bases). The CDR3 runs to 15 residues. The V gene's germline CDR1 is LGHDT and CDR2 YNNKEL (reference sequence). Trimming left V 4 bases short and J 7 bases short, with 14 bases between. The CDR3 protein is CASSPPDRSNSPLHF. The CDR3 region has the DNA TGTGCCAGCAGCCCACCCGACAGGTCCAATTCACCCCTCCACTTT.

The chain is built from TRBV7-9 and TRBJ1-1; D gene unclear. Germline-derived CDR1 and CDR2 are SEHNR and FQNEAQ (reference sequence). The CDR3 is 13 amino acids. V lost 5 bases to trimming and J lost 1 base, with 8 bases between them. CDR3 residues: CASSPQANTEAFF. The CDR3 DNA reads as TGTGCCAGCAGCCCCCAGGCGAACACTGAAGCTTTCTTT.

The CDR3 is CASSLDRVGGAAGELFF. The CDR3 DNA sequence: TGTGCCAGCAGCTTGGATCGAGTAGGGGGGGCAGCCGGGGAGCTGTTTTTT. The chain carries TRBV11-2 and TRBJ2-2, with a possible D match to TRBD2 (7 bases). The germline V and J ends were trimmed by 3 bases and 6 bases, with 20 bases remaining between them. Germline V gives CDR1 SGHAT, CDR2 FQNNGV. The CDR3 is 17 amino acids.

The chain uses TRBV18 and TRBJ2-2, with a weak D call TRBD2 (5 bases). Deletions cut 1 base from V and 3 bases from J, with 18 bases between. This CDR3 region has 18 residues. Germline CDR1 KGHSH, CDR2 LQKENI. CDR3 sequence: CASSPLTSEGTYTGELFF. The CDR3 DNA is TGTGCCAGCTCACCACTTACTAGTGAGGGAACCTACACCGGGGAGCTGTTTTTT.

The chain joins TRBV6-4 to TRBJ2-3, with 13 positions matching TRBD2. The ends lost 3 bases at V and 4 bases at J; junction bases unmatched: 1. The germline CDR1 and CDR2 sequences are MRHNA and SNTAGT. The CDR3 spans 15 residues. The CDR3 protein is CASSETSGRSDTQYF. CDR3 nucleotides: TGTGCCAGCAGTGAGACTAGCGGGAGGTCAGATACGCAGTATTTT.

The chain is built from TRBV24-1 and TRBJ2-3; D ambiguous. Germline V gene data show CDR1 as KGHDR and CDR2 as SFDVKD. The CDR3 consists of 12 residues. V was clipped by 2 bases and J by 6 bases, with 5 bases between them. The CDR3 reads CATSDWADTQYF. CDR3 DNA: TGTGCCACCAGTGATTGGGCGGATACGCAGTATTTT.

The chain joins TRBV28 to TRBJ1-5; 9 bases map to TRBD1. J was trimmed by 5 bases and V by 5 bases; bases with no gene match: 4. Germline CDR1 reads MDHEN; CDR2 reads SYDVKM. The CDR3 sequence is 14 residues long. The CDR3: CASSGGQGHQPQHF. CDR3 nucleotide sequence: TGTGCCAGCAGTGGGGGACAGGGTCATCAGCCCCAGCATTTT.

This chain uses TRBV3-1 (or the pseudogene TRBV3-2) with TRBJ2-7, with 9 bases that match TRBD2. Germline CDR1 LGHDT, CDR2 YNNKEL (reference sequence). This CDR3 contains 15 residues. The V gene end was trimmed by 6 bases and the J gene end by 9 bases; junction bases not matched to a gene: 15. Here the CDR3 DNA reads TGTGCCAGCAGGCCGACTAGCGGAAACATTGGAGGGCAGTACTTC. It codes for CASRPTSGNIGGQYF.

The chain links TRBV18 to TRBJ1-4; D may be TRBD1 (5 bases). The CDR3 contains 16 residues. CDR1 KGHSH and CDR2 LQKENI come from the germline V gene. V was pared by 4 bases and J by 5 bases, with 17 bases between. CDR3 coding DNA: TGTGCCAGCTCACAGACCCAGGGTGGGCGGAATGAAAAACTGTTTTTT. This codes for CASSQTQGGRNEKLFF.

V gene TRBV6-2 or TRBV6-3 combines with J gene TRBJ1-2, with 7 bases aligning to TRBD1. Germline CDR1 is MNHEY and CDR2 is SVGEGT. Germline trimming cut 0 bases from V and 4 bases from J; bases unmatched to any gene: 11. The CDR3 consists of 17 residues. In DNA form, the CDR3 reads TGTGCCAGCAGTTACTCGATTAACCCGGGACAGCCCTATGGCTACACCTTC. This gives the protein CASSYSINPGQPYGYTF.

The chain links TRBV7-2 to TRBJ2-1; 7 nucleotides align to TRBD1. This CDR3 is 15 amino acids long. Germline CDR1 and CDR2: SGHTA and FQGNSA. J lost 5 bases, V lost 5 bases, and 9 bases had no gene match. The CDR3 region is CASSAAGTANNEQFF. CDR3 sequence (DNA): TGTGCCAGCAGCGCCGCCGGGACAGCCAACAATGAGCAGTTCTTC.

This clone was counted between two and nine times. The chain has TRBV24-1 and TRBJ2-5; tentatively, D is TRBD1 (6 bases). The germline V gene encodes CDR1 KGHDR and CDR2 SFDVKD. There are 15 residues in the CDR3. The V and J ends lost 4 bases and 5 bases respectively, with 16 bases between them. The chain's CDR3 is CATSDPGQYGETQYF. CDR3 in DNA: TGTGCCACCAGTGACCCCGGACAGTACGGGGAGACCCAGTACTTC.

The chain is built from TRBV19 and TRBJ2-3, with D unclear. CDR1 is LNHDA, CDR2 SQIVND, per germline (reference sequence). This CDR3 spans 14 amino acids. With 4 bases removed from V and 2 bases from J, the gap between germline ends came to 10 bases. CDR3 DNA: TGTGCCAGTAGTAGGGCCAGCTCCACAGATACGCAGTATTTT. It encodes CASSRASSTDTQYF.